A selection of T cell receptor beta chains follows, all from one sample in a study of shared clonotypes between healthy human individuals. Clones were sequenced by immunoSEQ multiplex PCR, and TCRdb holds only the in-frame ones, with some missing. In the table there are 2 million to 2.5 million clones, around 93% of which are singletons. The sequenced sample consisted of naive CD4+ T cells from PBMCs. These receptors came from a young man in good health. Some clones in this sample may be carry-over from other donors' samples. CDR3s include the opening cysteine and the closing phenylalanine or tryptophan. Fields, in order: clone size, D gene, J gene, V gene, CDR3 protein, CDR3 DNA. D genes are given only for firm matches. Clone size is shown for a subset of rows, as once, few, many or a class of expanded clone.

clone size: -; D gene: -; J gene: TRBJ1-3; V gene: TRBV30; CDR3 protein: CAWRRSAGNTIYF; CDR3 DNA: TGTGCCTGGCGGCGCTCGGCTGGAAACACCATATATTTT
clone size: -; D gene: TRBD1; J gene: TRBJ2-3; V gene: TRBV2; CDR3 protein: CASSPDRENSTDTQYF; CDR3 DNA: TGTGCCAGCAGTCCGGACAGGGAAAATAGCACAGATACGCAGTATTTT
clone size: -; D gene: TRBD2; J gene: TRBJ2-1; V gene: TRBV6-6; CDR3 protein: CASSYSGLAAYNEQFF; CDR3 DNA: TGTGCCAGCAGTTACTCCGGACTAGCGGCCTACAATGAGCAGTTCTTC
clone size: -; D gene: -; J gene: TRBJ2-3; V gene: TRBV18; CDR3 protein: CASSPQGTDTQYF; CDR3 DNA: TGTGCCAGCTCACCCCAGGGTACAGATACGCAGTATTTT
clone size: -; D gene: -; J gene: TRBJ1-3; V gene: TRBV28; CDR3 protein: CASTSTGNTIYF; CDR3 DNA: TGTGCCAGCACCTCCACTGGAAACACCATATATTTT
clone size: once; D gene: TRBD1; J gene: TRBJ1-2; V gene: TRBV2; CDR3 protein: CASSAIPGTGGEGYTF; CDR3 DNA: TGTGCCAGCAGCGCTATTCCCGGGACAGGGGGCGAAGGCTACACCTTC
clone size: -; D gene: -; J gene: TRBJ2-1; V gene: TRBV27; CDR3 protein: CASSSLLGRLDNEQFF; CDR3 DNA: TGTGCCAGCAGTTCCCTACTGGGACGGCTAGACAATGAGCAGTTCTTC
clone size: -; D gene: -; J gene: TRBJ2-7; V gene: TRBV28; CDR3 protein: CASSFRRASSYEQYF; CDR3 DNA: TGTGCCAGCAGTTTTCGGCGGGCGAGCTCCTACGAGCAGTACTTC
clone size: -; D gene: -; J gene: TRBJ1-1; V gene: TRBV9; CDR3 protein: CASSVEDTSTEAFF; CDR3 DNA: TGTGCCAGCAGCGTAGAGGATACATCCACTGAAGCTTTCTTT
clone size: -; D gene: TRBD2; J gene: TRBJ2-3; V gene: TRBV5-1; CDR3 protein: CASSLVLVPGGRAADTQYF; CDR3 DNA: TGCGCCAGCAGCTTGGTCCTCGTTCCTGGCGGGAGGGCCGCAGATACGCAGTATTTT
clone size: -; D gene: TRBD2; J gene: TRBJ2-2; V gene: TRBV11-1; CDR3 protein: CASSSPRSGRAGELFF; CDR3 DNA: TGTGCCAGCAGCTCCCCCCGAAGCGGGAGAGCCGGGGAGCTGTTTTTT
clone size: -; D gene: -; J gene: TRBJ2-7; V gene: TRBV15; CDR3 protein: CATSRRGGSQYF; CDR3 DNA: TGTGCCACCAGCCGCCGGGGTGGTTCTCAGTACTTC
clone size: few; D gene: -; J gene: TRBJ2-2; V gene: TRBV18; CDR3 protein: CASSPRQHTGELFF; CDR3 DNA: TGTGCCAGCTCACCAAGACAGCACACCGGGGAGCTGTTTTTT
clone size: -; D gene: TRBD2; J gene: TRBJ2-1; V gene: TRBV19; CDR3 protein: CASSTLPGLAHEQFF; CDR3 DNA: TGTGCCAGTAGTACCCTTCCGGGACTAGCCCATGAGCAGTTCTTC
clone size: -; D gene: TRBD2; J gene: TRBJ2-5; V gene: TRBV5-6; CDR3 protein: CASSLFLAAGWEQYF; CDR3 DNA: TGTGCCAGCAGCTTGTTCCTAGCGGCCGGCTGGGAGCAGTACTTC
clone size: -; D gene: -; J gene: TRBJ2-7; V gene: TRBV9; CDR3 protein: CASSVDPATYEQYF; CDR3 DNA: TGTGCCAGCAGCGTAGACCCGGCTACCTACGAGCAGTACTTC
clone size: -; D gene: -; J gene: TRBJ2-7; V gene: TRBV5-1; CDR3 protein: CASSEVEPPEQYF; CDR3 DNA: TGCGCCAGCAGCGAGGTCGAGCCTCCCGAGCAGTACTTC
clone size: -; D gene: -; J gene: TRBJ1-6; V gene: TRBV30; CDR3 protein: CAWRTGGQSFSPLHF; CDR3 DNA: TGTGCCTGGAGGACCGGCGGACAGAGCTTTTCACCCCTCCACTTT
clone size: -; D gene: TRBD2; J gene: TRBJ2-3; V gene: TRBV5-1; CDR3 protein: CASSSYSGGGTDTQYF; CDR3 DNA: TGCGCCAGCAGCTCATATAGCGGGGGGGGCACAGATACGCAGTATTTT
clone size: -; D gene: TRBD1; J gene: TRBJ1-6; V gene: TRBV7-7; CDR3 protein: CASRYVTVPQRQGIGDSPLHF; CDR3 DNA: TGTGCCAGCAGGTATGTGACGGTGCCCCAGAGACAGGGGATTGGCGATTCACCCCTCCACTTT
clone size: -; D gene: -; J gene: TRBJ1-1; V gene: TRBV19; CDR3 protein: CASSRWEGVNTEAFF; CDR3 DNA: TGTGCCAGTAGTCGTTGGGAAGGGGTGAACACTGAAGCTTTCTTT
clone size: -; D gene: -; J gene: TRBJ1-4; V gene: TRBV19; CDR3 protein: CAGSYATNEKLFF; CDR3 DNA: TGTGCCGGCTCGTACGCAACTAATGAAAAACTGTTTTTT
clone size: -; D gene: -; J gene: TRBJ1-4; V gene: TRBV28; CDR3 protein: CASTPGGVTKKLFF; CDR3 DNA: TGTGCCAGCACCCCTGGAGGGGTAACAAAAAAACTGTTTTTT
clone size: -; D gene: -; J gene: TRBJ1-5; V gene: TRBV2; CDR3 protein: CASVAGDLQPQHF; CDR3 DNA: TGTGCCAGCGTGGCAGGGGATCTTCAGCCCCAGCATTTT